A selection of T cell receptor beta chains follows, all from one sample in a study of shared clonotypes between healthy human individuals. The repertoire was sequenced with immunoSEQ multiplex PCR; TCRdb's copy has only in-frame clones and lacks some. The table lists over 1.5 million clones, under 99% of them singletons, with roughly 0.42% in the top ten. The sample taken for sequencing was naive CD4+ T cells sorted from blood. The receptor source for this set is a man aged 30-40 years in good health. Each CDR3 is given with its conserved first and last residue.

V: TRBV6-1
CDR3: CASSESLVEIAMEQYF

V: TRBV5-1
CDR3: CASSKLAGETGELFF

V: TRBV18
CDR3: CASSRYGTSGTYNEQFF

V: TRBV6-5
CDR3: CASSYGLGGGANVLTF

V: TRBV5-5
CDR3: CASSPAPGSHQPQHF

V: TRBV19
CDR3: CASRSDGSSGNTIYF

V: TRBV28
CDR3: CASSLTTEAFF

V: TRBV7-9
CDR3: CASSLDSEAFF

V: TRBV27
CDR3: CASSLLGVHSPAANEKLFF

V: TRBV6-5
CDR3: CASRKQGVGNTIYF

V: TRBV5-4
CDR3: CASSLDATAKNIQYF

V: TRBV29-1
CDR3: CSFGTGQGMNTGELFF

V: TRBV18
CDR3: CASSPFVGNTDTQYF

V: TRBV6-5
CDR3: CASSSDRGITF

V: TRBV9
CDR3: CASSVEGMGYGYTF

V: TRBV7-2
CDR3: CASSPEDSLNQPQHF

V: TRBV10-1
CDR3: CASSRDGNEETQYF

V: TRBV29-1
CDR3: CSVTPRTSQETQYF

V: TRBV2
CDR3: CASSPLGTITDTQYF

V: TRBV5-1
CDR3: CASSLVQGHEQYF

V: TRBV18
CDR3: CASSPPTGAGETQYF

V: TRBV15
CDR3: CATSRDSGTGGSEAFF

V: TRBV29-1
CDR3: CSAALSSGNTIYF